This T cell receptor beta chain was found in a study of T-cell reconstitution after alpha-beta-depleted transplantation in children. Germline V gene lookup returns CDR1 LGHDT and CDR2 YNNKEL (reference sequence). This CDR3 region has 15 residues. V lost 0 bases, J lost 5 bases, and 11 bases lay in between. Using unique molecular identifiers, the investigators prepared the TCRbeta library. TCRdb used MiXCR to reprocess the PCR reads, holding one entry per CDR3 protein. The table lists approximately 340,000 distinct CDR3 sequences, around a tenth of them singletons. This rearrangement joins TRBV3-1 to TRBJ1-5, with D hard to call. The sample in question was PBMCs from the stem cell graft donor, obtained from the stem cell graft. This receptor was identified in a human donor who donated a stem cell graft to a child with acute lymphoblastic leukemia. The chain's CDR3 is CASSQDLPTDQPQHF. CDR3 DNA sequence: TGTGCCAGCAGCCAAGACCTCCCGACGGATCAGCCCCAGCATTTT.